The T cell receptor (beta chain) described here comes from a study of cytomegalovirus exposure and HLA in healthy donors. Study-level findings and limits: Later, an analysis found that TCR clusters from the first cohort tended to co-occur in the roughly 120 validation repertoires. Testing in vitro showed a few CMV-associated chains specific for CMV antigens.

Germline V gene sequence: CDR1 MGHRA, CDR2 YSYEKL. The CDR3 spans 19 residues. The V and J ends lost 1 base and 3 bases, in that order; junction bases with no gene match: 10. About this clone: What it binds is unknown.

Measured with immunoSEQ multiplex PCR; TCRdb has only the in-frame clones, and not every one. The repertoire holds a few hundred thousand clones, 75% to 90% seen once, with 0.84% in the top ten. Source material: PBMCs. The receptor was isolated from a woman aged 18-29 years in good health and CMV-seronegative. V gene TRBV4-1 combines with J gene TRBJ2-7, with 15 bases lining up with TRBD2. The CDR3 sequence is CASSQGPGTSGRNYYEQYF. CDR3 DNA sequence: TGCGCCAGCAGCCAAGGCCCGGGGACTAGCGGGAGGAATTACTACGAGCAGTACTTC.